The 29 T cell receptor beta chains reported below all come from one sample, sequenced in a study of beta chain features in type 1 diabetes. Investigators reverse transcribed all isolated RNA, so they sequenced expressed TCRB transcripts. Libraries were prepared by immunoSEQ multiplex PCR; TCRdb keeps only in-frame clonotypes and omits some of them. The sample shows 300,000 to 350,000 clones, 13% of them seen only once. Their antigens are not known. Study-level findings and limits: Moderate but significant shortening of TCRB CDR3s was recorded in all four CD4+ subsets from Type 1 diabetes patients.

Input material: naive CD4+ T cells from blood. Every receptor here comes from a woman under 30 with type 1 diabetes.

The CDR3 DNA follows: TGCGCCAGCAGCTTGGAGGGGGACAGAATCTATGGCTACACCTTC. It yields the protein CASSLEGDRIYGYTF. The genes are TRBV5-1 and TRBJ1-2; 7 nucleotides agree with TRBD1. The ends lost 0 bases at V and 4 bases at J; junction bases unmatched: 6. The CDR3 consists of 15 residues. Germline V CDR1 and CDR2: SGHRS, YFSETQ.

This chain uses TRBV7-2 with TRBJ2-7; perhaps TRBD2 as D (6 bases). The CDR3 loop spans 14 amino acids. Per germline, CDR1 SGHTA and CDR2 FQGNSA. Trimming stripped 0 bases from V and 7 bases from J, with 13 bases between. DNA of the CDR3: TGTGCCAGCAGCTTAGCACCGGGACTTCAAGAGCAGTACGTC. Protein: CASSLAPGLQEQYV.

The genes are TRBV18 and TRBJ2-2; possibly TRBD2 for D (6 bases). Per the germline V gene, CDR1 is KGHSH and CDR2 is LQKENI. There are 15 residues in the CDR3. V shed 3 bases and J shed 8 bases, with 16 bases lying between them. For the CDR3, the DNA is TGTGCCAGCTCACCGAGGACTATGACCCTGGGGGAGCTGTTTTTT. Translation gives CASSPRTMTLGELFF.

This clone was seen a handful of times. The chain links TRBV20-1 to TRBJ2-1; D uncertain. Trimming removed 4 bases from V and 4 bases from J, with 2 bases in between. Germline V gene lookup returns CDR1 DFQATT and CDR2 SNEGSKA (reference sequence). The CDR3 loop spans 10 amino acids. The CDR3 DNA follows: TGCAGTGCTACTTACAATGAGCAGTTCTTC. Translation gives CSATYNEQFF.

This clone was counted once. The V gene is TRBV6-5, the J gene TRBJ1-1; D is ambiguous. V was clipped by 4 bases and J by 1 base, with 10 bases between them. Looked up from germline, CDR1 is MNHEY and CDR2 is SVGAGI. The CDR3 sequence is 14 residues long. The DNA of the CDR3 is TGTGCCAGCAGTTGGGTCGACAAGAACACTGAAGCTTTCTTT. Residues: CASSWVDKNTEAFF.

The rearrangement uses TRBV27 and TRBJ1-2; no reliable D call. Germline-derived CDR1 and CDR2 are MNHEY and SMNVEV (reference sequence). The CDR3 is 14 amino acids. Trimming stripped 2 bases from V and 4 bases from J, with 11 bases between. The CDR3 DNA sequence: TGTGCCAGCAGTTTAACCGGGAACATCTATGGCTACACCTTC. Translation gives CASSLTGNIYGYTF.

This clone was detected only a few times. The genes are TRBV11-3 and TRBJ1-1; maybe TRBD1 (6 bases). Trimming took off 4 bases at V and 1 base at J, with 13 bases between the two ends. The CDR3 contains 15 residues. Germline-derived CDR1 and CDR2 are SGHNT and YENEEA. CDR3 in DNA: TGTGCCAGCAGCTCCGGGACAACTTCGAACACTGAAGCTTTCTTT. Its protein product is CASSSGTTSNTEAFF.

This clone was recorded a few times. The chain recombines TRBV5-1 with TRBJ2-1, with 10 bases identical to TRBD1. V was pared by 2 bases and J by 9 bases, with 8 bases of the junction left unmatched. The CDR3 is 15 residues long. Germline lookup yields CDR1 SGHRS and CDR2 YFSETQ. CDR3: CASSLNRDRGGEQFF. CDR3 nucleotides: TGCGCCAGCAGCTTAAACCGGGACAGGGGAGGTGAGCAGTTCTTC.

The V gene is TRBV13, the J gene TRBJ2-6, with 8 bases matching TRBD1. Germline-derived CDR1 and CDR2 are PRHDT and FYEKMQ (reference sequence). V dropped 4 bases and J dropped 4; count of bases not matched to a gene: 15. This CDR3 region has 19 residues. CDR3 region: CASSSRPDRGARGANVLTF. The CDR3 region has the DNA TGTGCCAGCAGCTCACGTCCCGACAGGGGTGCGCGGGGGGCCAACGTCCTGACTTTC.

In its sample, this clone was seen a few times. The gene calls are TRBV5-1 and TRBJ2-7; weak D call: TRBD1 (6 bases). Germline assignment: CDR1 SGHRS and CDR2 YFSETQ. The V end was cut by 6 bases, the J end by 0 bases, with 13 bases between. The CDR3 spans 14 residues. Here the CDR3 reads CASMRGQSSYEQYV. CDR3 DNA sequence: TGCGCCAGCATGAGAGGACAGAGCTCCTACGAGCAGTACGTC.

V is TRBV30 and J is TRBJ2-2; TRBD2 aligns across 7 bases. Germline V gene sequence: CDR1 GTSNPN, CDR2 SVGIG (reference sequence). The CDR3 contains 15 residues. The DNA for the CDR3 is TGTGCTGGCCGCGGGCGGGGGACGAACACCGGGGAGCTGTTTTTT. The encoded protein is CAGRGRGTNTGELFF.

The sample holds a few counts of this clone. This chain connects TRBV7-2 to TRBJ2-4; 8 nucleotides agree with TRBD1. CDR3 length: 13 residues. The V gene end was trimmed by 5 bases and the J gene end by 6 bases; junction bases not matched to a gene: 3. CDR1 is SGHTA and CDR2 is FQGNSA in the germline V gene. In DNA, the CDR3 is TGTGCCAGCAGCCGAGGACAGGGAAACATTCAGTACTTC. Protein: CASSRGQGNIQYF. Full variable domain (rest looked up from reference TRBV7-2 and TRBJ2-4): GAGVSQSPSNKVTEKGKDVELRCDPISGHTALYWYRQSLGQGLEFLIYFQGNSAPDKSGLPSDRFSAERTGGSVSTLTIQRTQQEDSAVYLCASSRGQGNIQYFGAGTRLSVL.

J is TRBJ2-3 and V is TRBV6-1, with TRBD2 identical over 7 bases. V was pared by 2 bases and J by 4 bases, with 12 bases of the junction left unmatched. There are 17 residues in the CDR3. Germline CDR1 and CDR2: MNHNS and SASEGT. The CDR3 nucleotides are TGTGCCAGCAGTGAAAAGAGGACTAGAACGTTACCAGATACGCAGTATTTT. Translating it yields CASSEKRTRTLPDTQYF.

The table lists this clone with a few counts. CDR3 DNA: TGTGCCAGCATCTCCGACAGAGACTATGGCTACACCTTC. Protein sequence: CASISDRDYGYTF. V gene TRBV6-5 combines with J gene TRBJ1-2, with D possibly TRBD1 on 5 matching bases. V lost 7 bases, J lost 3 bases, and 12 bases lay in between. Looked up from germline, CDR1 is MNHEY and CDR2 is SVGAGI. The CDR3 is made up of 13 amino acids.

The chain employs TRBV5-1 and TRBJ2-3; weak D call: TRBD1 (7 bases). The V end lost 0 bases, the J end lost 6 bases, and 11 bases lay between the germline ends. Germline values: CDR1 SGHRS, CDR2 YFSETQ. The CDR3 spans 14 residues. The CDR3 DNA sequence: TGCGCCAGCAGCTTGGACGGAGGGGGCGATACGCAGTATTTT. Translated: CASSLDGGGDTQYF.

This chain connects TRBV7-9 to TRBJ2-1, with D possibly TRBD2 on 6 matching bases. The CDR3 covers 16 residues. V lost 4 bases to trimming and J lost 2 bases, with 15 bases between them. Germline CDR1 SEHNR, CDR2 FQNEAQ (reference sequence). CDR3 sequence reads: CASSSRVGLPYNEQFF. The CDR3 region has the DNA TGTGCCAGCAGCTCGCGCGTCGGACTACCCTACAATGAGCAGTTCTTC.

CDR3 sequence reads: CASSLGGGFINYQETQYF. The CDR3 DNA is TGTGCCAGCAGCTTAGGAGGAGGGTTCATTAATTACCAAGAGACCCAGTACTTC. The chain joins TRBV7-8 to TRBJ2-5, with TRBD2 as a possible D gene (6 bases). The V end was cut by 1 base, the J end by 0 bases, with 18 bases between. Germline values: CDR1 SGHVS, CDR2 FQNEAQ. CDR3 size: 18 residues.

This sequence joins TRBV27 and TRBJ1-2, with 7 positions matching TRBD1. The CDR3 is made up of 15 amino acids. V gave up 4 bases and J gave up 6 bases; unmatched junction bases: 11. The V gene's germline CDR1 is MNHEY and CDR2 SMNVEV (reference sequence). The CDR3 coding sequence is TGTGCCAGCAGTTACTCAATAGGGACAGAAGATGGCTACACCTTC. It codes for CASSYSIGTEDGYTF.

J is TRBJ2-5 and V is TRBV19; the match to TRBD2 covers 8 bases. Germline CDR1 is LNHDA and CDR2 is SQIVND (reference sequence). After removal of 5 bases from V and 7 bases from J, the junction contained 9 bases not matched to a gene. CDR3 length: 14 amino acids. CDR3 sequence: CASSSEGAGGTQYF. Here the CDR3 DNA reads TGTGCCAGTAGTTCTGAAGGGGCGGGAGGGACCCAGTACTTC.

This clone was counted between two and nine times. V and J are TRBV7-2 and TRBJ1-2; D call uncertain. V was trimmed by 5 bases and J by 2 bases, leaving 6 bases between them. CDR1 is SGHTA and CDR2 is FQGNSA in the germline V gene. The CDR3 extends over 12 amino acids. The CDR3 bases are TGTGCCAGCAGCCTCCGGAACTATGGCTACACCTTC. Translating it yields CASSLRNYGYTF.

The chain has TRBV6-5 and TRBJ2-3; D unclear. Deletions cut 4 bases from V and 7 bases from J, with 12 bases between. The CDR3 runs 13 residues. The germline CDR1 and CDR2 sequences are MNHEY and SVGAGI. CDR3 loop: CASSSSYSNTQYF. CDR3 DNA sequence: TGTGCCAGCAGTTCCTCCTACTCGAATACGCAGTATTTT.

This clone turned up a few times. This sequence joins TRBV5-4 and TRBJ2-7, with 10 bases lining up with TRBD1. Germline CDR1 is SGHNT and CDR2 is YYREEE (reference sequence). The CDR3 contains 14 residues. Trimming cost V 0 bases and J 6 bases; bases outside gene matches: 3. The CDR3: CASSLGTGGSEQYF. CDR3 DNA sequence: TGTGCCAGCAGCTTGGGGACAGGGGGTTCCGAGCAGTACTTC.

The gene calls are TRBV27 and TRBJ2-7; no clear D gene. The CDR3 consists of 14 residues. CDR1 is MNHEY and CDR2 is SMNVEV in the germline V gene (reference sequence). V gave up 5 bases and J gave up 7 bases, with 18 bases separating them. Here the CDR3 DNA reads TGTGCCAGCAGTGGATGGTCGGCGGATAGGGAGCAGTACTTC. This encodes CASSGWSADREQYF.

The V call is TRBV19, the J call TRBJ2-5, with TRBD2 matching 7 bases. In germline, CDR1 is LNHDA, CDR2 SQIVND (reference sequence). V lost 3 bases to trimming and J lost 4 bases; unmatched junction nucleotides: 5. The CDR3 is made up of 14 amino acids. CDR3: CASSIGGRGETQYF. The CDR3 DNA is TGTGCCAGTAGTATTGGCGGGAGAGGAGAGACCCAGTACTTC.

This clone turned up a few times. V usage is TRBV19 and J usage is TRBJ2-1, with TRBD2 matching over 8 bases. The junction had 9 bases not matched to a gene; V was cut back by 1 base and J by 7 bases. The CDR3 contains 16 residues. Germline CDR1 LNHDA, CDR2 SQIVND (reference sequence). CDR3 DNA: TGTGCCAGTAGTATAGGCGAGAGCGGGAGTAAAAATGAGCAGTTCTTC. Protein sequence: CASSIGESGSKNEQFF.

The chain has TRBV19 and TRBJ1-1, with D maybe TRBD1 (6 bases). The CDR3 covers 14 residues. Germline V gives CDR1 LNHDA, CDR2 SQIVND (reference sequence). With 8 bases removed from V and 3 bases from J, the gap between germline ends came to 16 bases. CDR3 bases: TGTGCCAGTGGGGGCAGGGGTACGGACACTGAAGCTTTCTTT. It specifies CASGGRGTDTEAFF.

This chain joins TRBV29-1 and TRBJ1-5; D is possibly TRBD1 (6 bases). The CDR3 length is 10 residues. Germline-derived CDR1 and CDR2 are SQVTM and ANQGSEA. Trimming shortened V by 5 bases and J by 16 bases, and 15 bases separated the two germline ends. Written as DNA, the CDR3 is TGCAGCGTTAGACAGGCACCCAGACATTTT. Its translation: CSVRQAPRHF.

The chain couples TRBV30 to TRBJ2-5, with TRBD1 matching over 7 bases. The germline V gene encodes CDR1 GTSNPN and CDR2 SVGIG (reference sequence). After removal of 2 bases from V and 3 bases from J, the junction contained 3 bases not matched to a gene. The CDR3 contains 13 residues. The CDR3 region is CAWSRQGKETQYF. As DNA, the CDR3 is TGTGCCTGGAGTAGACAGGGAAAAGAGACCCAGTACTTC.

V and J are TRBV27 and TRBJ1-2; 9 bases are a match to TRBD1. With V trimmed by 5 bases and J by 8 bases, 3 bases remained unmatched. The CDR3 has 12 amino acids. Germline V gives CDR1 MNHEY, CDR2 SMNVEV (reference sequence). The CDR3 DNA sequence: TGTGCCAGCAGTCCCGGGACAGGGGGCTACACCTTC. Amino acid sequence: CASSPGTGGYTF.